This TCR beta chain was documented in a study of beta chain features in type 1 diabetes. The authors reverse transcribed all of the isolated RNA, so sequencing captured expressed TCRB transcripts. Produced via immunoSEQ multiplex PCR; TCRdb's table is partial and in-frame only. The sample has approximately 150,000 clones, about 9.4% seen once. This TCR came from a man younger than 35 in good health. The sequenced material came from naive CD4+ T cells from blood.

CDR3 sequence reads: CASSVIRGADTQYF. The CDR3 DNA sequence: TGTGCCAGCAGCGTAATAAGAGGCGCAGATACGCAGTATTTT. The chain recombines TRBV9 with TRBJ2-3; D gene uncertain. V was cut by 1 base and J by 4 bases, with 10 bases left in between. This CDR3 is 14 amino acids long. Germline V gives CDR1 SGDLS, CDR2 YYNGEE.